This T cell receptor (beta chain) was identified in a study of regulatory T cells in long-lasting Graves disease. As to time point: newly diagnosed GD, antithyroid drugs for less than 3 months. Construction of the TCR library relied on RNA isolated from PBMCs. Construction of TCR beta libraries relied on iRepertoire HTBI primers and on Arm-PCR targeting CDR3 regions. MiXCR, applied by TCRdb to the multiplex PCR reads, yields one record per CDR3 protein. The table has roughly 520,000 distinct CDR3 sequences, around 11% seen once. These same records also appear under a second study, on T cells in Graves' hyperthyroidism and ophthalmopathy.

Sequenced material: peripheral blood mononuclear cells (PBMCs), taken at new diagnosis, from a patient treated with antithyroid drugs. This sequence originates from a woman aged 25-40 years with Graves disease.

CDR3 sequence (DNA): TGTGCCAGCAGCTTAGCGGTAGGGGGCTCCCTGGCCTACAATGAGCAGTTCTTC. Protein sequence: CASSLAVGGSLAYNEQFF. The chain carries TRBV7-6 and TRBJ2-1, with 7 bases aligning to TRBD1. The germline V gene encodes CDR1 SGHVS and CDR2 FNYEAQ. The CDR3 is 18 residues long. Trimming at V came to 0 bases and at J to 2 bases, leaving 10 bases not matched to a gene.